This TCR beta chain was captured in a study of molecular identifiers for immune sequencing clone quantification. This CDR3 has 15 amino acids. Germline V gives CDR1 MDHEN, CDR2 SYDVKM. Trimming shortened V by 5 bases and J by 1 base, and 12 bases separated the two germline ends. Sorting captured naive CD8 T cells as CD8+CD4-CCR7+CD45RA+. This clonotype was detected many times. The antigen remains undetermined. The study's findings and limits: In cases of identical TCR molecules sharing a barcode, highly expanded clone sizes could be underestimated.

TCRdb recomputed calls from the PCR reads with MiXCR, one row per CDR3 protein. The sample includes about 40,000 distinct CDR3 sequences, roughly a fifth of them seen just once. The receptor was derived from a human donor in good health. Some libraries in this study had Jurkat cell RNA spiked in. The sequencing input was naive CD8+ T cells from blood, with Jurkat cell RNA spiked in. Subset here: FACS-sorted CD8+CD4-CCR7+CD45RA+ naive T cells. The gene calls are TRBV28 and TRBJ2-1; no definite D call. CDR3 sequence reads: CASSPRPPSYNEQFF. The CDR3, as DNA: TGTGCCAGCAGTCCTCGCCCCCCGTCCTACAATGAGCAGTTCTTC.